Following are 9 T cell receptor beta chains from one sample sequenced in a study of T cells in Graves' hyperthyroidism and ophthalmopathy. From RNA transcripts, TCR beta CDR3 regions were amplified. The TCR CDR3 first-round RT-PCR relied on the HTBI primer set. Using its own MiXCR run on the multiplex PCR reads, TCRdb lists one record per CDR3 protein. The table has 650,000 to 800,000 distinct CDR3 sequences, roughly 46% seen once. The sequenced sample consisted of peripheral blood or thyroid tissue (not recorded which). Receptors originate from an adult man with Graves' disease, either hyperthyroidism or ophthalmopathy (not recorded which).

V is TRBV29-1 and J is TRBJ2-7; no firm D call. V was cut by 7 bases and J by 0 bases, with 4 bases left in between. The CDR3 runs 10 residues. Germline CDR1 reads SQVTM; CDR2 reads ANQGSEA. The CDR3 nucleotides are TGCAGCGAGACCTCCTACGAGCAGTACTTC. Translating gives CSETSYEQYF.

Many counts were recorded for this clonotype. The genes are TRBV10-3 and TRBJ1-1; 10 bases match TRBD1. The ends lost 4 bases at V and 13 bases at J; junction bases unmatched: 9. The CDR3 loop spans 13 amino acids. Germline V CDR1 and CDR2: ENHRY, SYGVKD. The CDR3 region is CAISGVTGGSVFF. In DNA form, the CDR3 reads TGTGCCATCAGTGGGGTGACAGGGGGCTCGGTTTTCTTT.

The chain recombines TRBV19 with TRBJ2-6; D gene ambiguous. The CDR3 is 15 residues long. Trimming removed 5 bases at V and 4 bases at J, with 12 bases between. Germline-derived CDR1 and CDR2 are LNHDA and SQIVND (reference sequence). DNA of the CDR3: TGTGCCAGTAGTTCCTCACTCCTCGGGGCCAACGTCCTGACTTTC. Its protein is CASSSSLLGANVLTF.

This clonotype appeared a few times. This chain uses TRBV19 with TRBJ2-7; 8 bases fit TRBD1. This CDR3 has 15 residues. The germline V gene has CDR1 LNHDA and CDR2 SQIVND (reference sequence). V lost 2 bases to trimming and J lost 4 bases; unmatched junction nucleotides: 7. CDR3 loop: CASSISAGGDYEQYF. DNA of the CDR3: TGTGCCAGTAGTATATCGGCAGGGGGCGATTACGAGCAGTACTTC.

This clonotype has just a few counts. J is TRBJ1-2 and V is TRBV7-9, with a weak D call TRBD1 (6 bases). In germline, CDR1 is SEHNR, CDR2 FQNEAQ (reference sequence). Trimming took off 5 bases at V and 0 bases at J, with 16 bases between the two ends. This CDR3 is 16 amino acids long. Here the CDR3 reads CASSQGQGPSNYGYTF. CDR3 in DNA: TGTGCCAGCAGCCAAGGCCAGGGGCCCTCTAACTATGGCTACACCTTC.

This clonotype is a singleton in its sample. With a much larger clone just one base away, this may be a read error. This sequence joins TRBV7-8 and TRBJ1-2; maybe TRBD1 (6 bases). The V gene lost 1 base and the J gene lost 12 bases, with 15 bases spanning the gap. Germline loops: CDR1 SGHVS, CDR2 FQNEAQ. The CDR3 covers 13 residues. DNA of the CDR3: TGTGCCAGCAGCTTAGAAGACAGGTTTCTCCACACCTTC. Its translation is CASSLEDRFLHTF.

This chain connects TRBV12-3 or TRBV12-4 to TRBJ1-4, with TRBD1 as a possible D gene (5 bases). The V end was cut by 2 bases, the J end by 8 bases, with 15 bases between. This CDR3 is built from 15 residues. This CDR3 is CASSLTSGGVEKLFF. The CDR3, as DNA: TGTGCCAGCAGTTTAACCAGCGGGGGAGTCGAAAAACTGTTTTTT.

As concerns this clonotype: The junction differs from germline at one of its ends, possibly a read error. The chain carries TRBV19 and TRBJ2-2; TRBD2 matches 8 bases. Germline CDR1 reads LNHDA; CDR2 reads SQIVND (reference sequence). CDR3 size: 12 residues. The CDR3 loop is CASTSRSGKLFF. The DNA for the CDR3 is TGTGCCAGTACCTCTCGTAGCGGGAAGCTGTTTTTT.

Notes on this clonotype: In this CDR3 the conserved last residue, phenylalanine or tryptophan, is missing, so a read error is likely. V and J are TRBV9 and TRBJ2-7, with 10 nucleotides matching TRBD2. This CDR3 has 15 amino acids. J gave up 3 bases and V 4 bases, and 7 bases lay outside the gene matches. CDR1 SGDLS and CDR2 YYNGEE come from the germline V gene. The CDR3: CASSSTGTSDYEQYL. The CDR3 DNA reads TGTGCCAGCAGCTCTACCGGGACTAGCGACTACGAGCAGTACCTC.